This TCR beta chain was recovered during a study of early T cells in non-severe SARS-CoV-2 infection. Study as a whole: Sequencing targeted bulk RNA from unsorted whole blood, leaving chains unpaired. Study observations and caveats: Matching results from VDJdb favored anti-spike CD8 responses, leaving private and CD4 specificities undetected.

Unique molecular identifiers were attached to individual cDNA molecules. TCRdb reanalysed the 5' RACE reads using MiXCR and keeps one entry per CDR3 protein. The sample has more than 85,000 distinct CDR3 sequences, roughly 15% seen once. The CDR3 is 16 amino acids. V dropped 3 bases and J dropped 3; count of bases not matched to a gene: 7. The V gene's germline CDR1 is SGHAT and CDR2 FQNNGV. This clonotype was recorded at least ten times. Its matching antigen is unknown. This rearrangement joins TRBV11-2 to TRBJ2-3, with TRBD2 identical over 9 bases. The sequence was collected from an adult who was a healthcare worker with PCR-confirmed SARS-CoV-2 infection or an uninfected control (not recorded which). This material consisted of whole blood, taken at baseline. The DNA for the CDR3 is TGTGCCAGCAGCTTCCCTAGCGGGATCAGGACAGATACGCAGTATTTT. This gives the protein CASSFPSGIRTDTQYF.